Following are 27 T cell receptor beta chains from one sample sequenced in a study of technical replicates of blood from a handful of donors (dated 2017 in TCRdb). Receptors were amplified or captured by the immunoSEQ multiplex PCR assay. Entries here come from immuneACCESS through TCRdb and include only in-frame sequences with V and J called. Some clones fail to appear in such tables; in the studies checked, an unresolved V gene covers under half of the shortfall, and the cause of the remainder is unknown. Across this sample there are approximately 87,000 clones, with 75% to 95% seen only once. The ten biggest clones cover 0.39% of the sample. Input material: T cells isolated from PBMCs. These receptors were collected from a human donor in good health. Some clones in this sample may be carry-over from other donors' samples.

V is TRBV11-2 and J is TRBJ2-7; 7 bases map to TRBD1. The V and J ends lost 1 base and 5 bases, in that order; junction bases with no gene match: 2. This CDR3 has 13 amino acids. Germline V gives CDR1 SGHAT, CDR2 FQNNGV. The CDR3 sequence is CASSLGQGNEQYF. DNA for the CDR3: TGTGCCAGCAGCTTAGGACAGGGTAACGAGCAGTACTTC.

The gene calls are TRBV7-2 and TRBJ2-2; TRBD2 matches at 13 bases. Trimming took 3 bases from V and 7 from J; bases not matched to a gene: 5. Germline-derived CDR1 and CDR2 are SGHTA and FQGNSA. The CDR3 has 16 amino acids. CDR3: CASSFRTSGSNGELFF. CDR3 DNA: TGTGCCAGCAGCTTCCGGACTAGCGGGAGTAACGGGGAGCTGTTTTTT.

This clone has a single count. The J gene is TRBJ1-1, the V gene TRBV19; D not certain. CDR1 is LNHDA and CDR2 is SQIVND in the germline V gene (reference sequence). The CDR3 totals 13 residues. Trimming removed 6 bases from V and 6 bases from J, with 14 bases in between. CDR3 in DNA: TGTGCCAGTAGGAATAATGCGGGCTCTGAAGCTTTCTTT. It is translated as CASRNNAGSEAFF.

The chain joins TRBV9 to TRBJ2-1; TRBD1 agrees at 9 bases. CDR1 SGDLS and CDR2 YYNGEE come from the germline V gene. The CDR3 is 17 residues long. V gave up 4 bases and J gave up 4 bases; unmatched junction bases: 12. The CDR3 DNA follows: TGTGCCAGCAGCCCCGAGCCTATGACAGGGGGGTACAATGAGCAGTTCTTC. Encoded protein: CASSPEPMTGGYNEQFF.

The chain has TRBV10-3 and TRBJ2-1; 7 nucleotides match TRBD1. Trimming cost V 2 bases and J 5 bases; bases outside gene matches: 3. Per the germline V gene, CDR1 is ENHRY and CDR2 is SYGVKD. The CDR3 contains 14 residues. The CDR3 nucleotides are TGTGCCATCAGTGAGGACAGGGAGAACAATGAGCAGTTCTTC. It is translated as CAISEDRENNEQFF.

V gene TRBV4-2 combines with J gene TRBJ2-3; the D gene is possibly TRBD2 (5 bases). CDR3 length equals 15 residues. V was trimmed by 6 bases and J by 1 base, leaving 14 bases between them. Germline V gives CDR1 LGHNA, CDR2 YNFKEQ. CDR3 DNA: TGTGCCAGCAGTCTCGCCCTAGCTGGCACAGATACGCAGTATTTT. Amino acid sequence: CASSLALAGTDTQYF.

The chain recombines TRBV27 with TRBJ2-3, with 14 bases aligning to TRBD2. This CDR3 contains 15 residues. Unmatched junction bases numbered 5, after V lost 7 bases and J lost 5 bases. Germline-derived CDR1 and CDR2 are MNHEY and SMNVEV (reference sequence). The CDR3 region is CASKGLAGVGDTQYF. The DNA for the CDR3 is TGTGCCAGCAAGGGACTAGCGGGAGTGGGAGATACGCAGTATTTT.

The CDR3 DNA follows: TGTGCCAGCAGTTCGTGGACGGGAGGGAGGTTAAATGAGCAGTTCTTC. Its protein product is CASSSWTGGRLNEQFF. The genes are TRBV6-5 and TRBJ2-1; the match to TRBD2 covers 8 bases. CDR3 length: 16 amino acids. Germline V lookup: CDR1 MNHEY, CDR2 SVGAGI. The J segment lost 7 bases and the V segment lost 4 bases, leaving 12 bases of the junction unmatched.

The chain has TRBV11-1 and TRBJ2-1, with 11 bases aligning to TRBD2. The CDR3 spans 14 residues. Germline-derived CDR1 and CDR2 are SGHAT and FQDESV (reference sequence). After removal of 5 bases from V and 6 bases from J, the junction contained 3 bases not matched to a gene. The chain's CDR3 is CASSLGLAGNEQFF. In DNA form, the CDR3 reads TGTGCCAGCAGCCTTGGACTAGCGGGCAATGAGCAGTTCTTC.

V is TRBV28 and J is TRBJ1-5; tentative D call: TRBD1 (6 bases). Germline lookup yields CDR1 MDHEN and CDR2 SYDVKM. This CDR3 contains 17 residues. Trimming took 4 bases from V and 0 from J, leaving 16 bases between them. The CDR3 is CASSSANGQFSNQPQHF. The CDR3 bases are TGTGCCAGCAGTTCCGCAAACGGACAGTTTAGCAATCAGCCCCAGCATTTT.

The chain employs TRBV9 and TRBJ2-1; 10 positions match TRBD2. The V gene's germline CDR1 is SGDLS and CDR2 YYNGEE. V lost 3 bases to trimming and J lost 8 bases; unmatched junction nucleotides: 11. There are 16 residues in the CDR3. CDR3 protein: CASSGTLAGVLDEQFF. The CDR3 DNA reads TGTGCCAGCAGCGGCACTCTAGCGGGAGTTCTCGATGAGCAGTTCTTC.

V is TRBV5-1 and J is TRBJ2-7, with a tentative D call TRBD1 (6 bases). The CDR3 is made up of 14 amino acids. Germline CDR1 is SGHRS and CDR2 is YFSETQ. The V end was cut by 1 base, the J end by 2 bases, with 10 bases between. The CDR3 spells CASSLQGIPYEQYF. In DNA, the CDR3 is TGCGCCAGCAGCTTGCAGGGGATACCCTACGAGCAGTACTTC.

This chain links TRBV25-1 with TRBJ2-2; D may be TRBD1 (6 bases). The V end lost 11 bases, the J end lost 0 bases, and 13 bases lay between the germline ends. The CDR3 is made up of 14 amino acids. Germline assignment: CDR1 MGHDK and CDR2 SYGVNS. CDR3 in amino acids: CASTDRSNTGELFF. As DNA, the CDR3 is TGTGCCTCCACCGACAGGTCGAACACCGGGGAGCTGTTTTTT.

V is TRBV6-6 and J is TRBJ1-5, with TRBD1 identical over 7 bases. The length of the CDR3 is 15 residues. Germline assignment: CDR1 MNHNY and CDR2 SVGAGI (reference sequence). The ends lost 0 bases at V and 7 bases at J; junction bases unmatched: 6. The CDR3 DNA is TGTGCCAGCAGTTACTCTCACACAGGGGAACAGCCCCAGCATTTT. Residues: CASSYSHTGEQPQHF.

V and J are TRBV7-9 and TRBJ1-2; a weak D match, TRBD1 (6 bases). Germline V gene data show CDR1 as SEHNR and CDR2 as FQNEAQ (reference sequence). CDR3 length equals 16 residues. The V gene lost 4 bases and the J gene lost 1 base, with 16 bases spanning the gap. CDR3 region: CASSSPGHTINYGYTF. CDR3 coding DNA: TGTGCCAGCAGCTCCCCGGGACATACTATTAACTATGGCTACACCTTC.

V usage is TRBV7-3 and J usage is TRBJ2-3; D might be TRBD1 (5 bases). Germline V gene data show CDR1 as SGHTA and CDR2 as FQGTGA. The CDR3 runs 16 residues. Between the trimmed V and J ends, which lost 0 bases and 6 bases, there was a span of 16 bases. The DNA for the CDR3 is TGTGCCAGCAGCTTAACGGGGCGAACCGCTGACGATACGCAGTATTTT. It codes for CASSLTGRTADDTQYF.

The table lists this clone with a count of one. V is TRBV28 and J is TRBJ1-2; the D gene is possibly TRBD1 (5 bases). Germline-derived CDR1 and CDR2 are MDHEN and SYDVKM. V lost 5 bases to trimming and J lost 7 bases, with 14 bases between them. The CDR3 has 13 residues. DNA for the CDR3: TGTGCCAGCAGTCCACCAGACAGAATTGGCTACACCTTC. Protein product: CASSPPDRIGYTF.

The sample holds a few counts of this clone. The chain couples TRBV21-1 to TRBJ2-1; whether TRBD2, the table's D call, matches the DNA was not checked. TRBV21-1 is listed as a pseudogene. The CDR3 runs 11 residues. The CDR3 nucleotides are TGTGCCAGCAGAGCGGGAGCTTGTCAGTTCTTC. Translating it yields CASRAGACQFF.

Concerning this clone itself: Germline and junction disagree at one end, which may indicate a read error. The chain has TRBV9 and TRBJ2-7; maybe TRBD2 (5 bases). Per the germline V gene, CDR1 is SGDLS and CDR2 is YYNGEE. CDR3 length equals 11 residues. The CDR3 region has the DNA TGTGCCAGCAGCGTAGGAGGTCGACGGAGGTTC. Translating it yields CASSVGGRRRF. Based on the CDR3 plus reference TRBV9 and TRBJ2-7, the full variable domain is DSGVTQTPKHLITATGQRVTLRCSPRSGDLSVYWYQQSLDQGLQFLIQYYNGEERAKGNILERFSAQQFPDLHSELNLSSLELGDSALYFCASSVGGRRRFGPGTRLTVT.

This chain connects TRBV27 to TRBJ1-1; 7 nucleotides match TRBD1. Germline values: CDR1 MNHEY, CDR2 SMNVEV (reference sequence). V shed 5 bases and J 4 bases; nucleotides not matched to a gene: 4. The CDR3 is 13 amino acids. The CDR3 region is CASSPGQITEAFF. The CDR3 region has the DNA TGTGCCAGCAGTCCGGGACAGATCACTGAAGCTTTCTTT.

The chain links TRBV9 to TRBJ2-7, with 7 bases that match TRBD2. Germline CDR1 is SGDLS and CDR2 is YYNGEE. The CDR3 consists of 14 residues. J gave up 3 bases and V 0 bases, and 3 bases lay outside the gene matches. Here the CDR3 reads CASSVAGGYYEQYF. Written as DNA, the CDR3 is TGTGCCAGCAGCGTAGCGGGAGGATACTACGAGCAGTACTTC. Variable domain in full (rest from reference TRBV9 and TRBJ2-7): DSGVTQTPKHLITATGQRVTLRCSPRSGDLSVYWYQQSLDQGLQFLIQYYNGEERAKGNILERFSAQQFPDLHSELNLSSLELGDSALYFCASSVAGGYYEQYFGPGTRLTVT.

This clone was seen a handful of times. The V call is TRBV6-1, the J call TRBJ2-7; D is possibly TRBD1 (6 bases). With 2 bases removed from V and 5 bases from J, the gap between germline ends came to 7 bases. Germline V lookup: CDR1 MNHNS, CDR2 SASEGT. There are 12 residues in the CDR3. CDR3 sequence (DNA): TGTGCCAGCAGTGAACAGGGGAACGAGCAGTACTTC. Its protein product is CASSEQGNEQYF.

V and J are TRBV7-9 and TRBJ1-2; 7 bases align to TRBD1. Germline assignment: CDR1 SEHNR and CDR2 FQNEAQ (reference sequence). There are 14 residues in the CDR3. V shed 5 bases and J 7 bases; nucleotides not matched to a gene: 10. DNA of the CDR3: TGTGCCAGCAGCCGTGACAGGGAACTTGGTGGCTACACCTTC. Its translation is CASSRDRELGGYTF.

The J gene is TRBJ2-2, the V gene TRBV7-8, with 16 nucleotides matching TRBD2. CDR1 and CDR2 from the germline V gene are SGHVS and FQNEAQ. This CDR3 comprises 16 residues. V lost 5 bases, J lost 8 bases, and 5 bases stayed unmatched. CDR3 DNA sequence: TGTGCCAGCAGCCTCGGGACTAGCGGGAGGGCAGGGGAGCTGTTTTTT. Its translation is CASSLGTSGRAGELFF.

This chain joins TRBV15 and TRBJ1-3, with 9 bases matching TRBD1. V lost 3 bases to trimming and J lost 2 bases; unmatched junction nucleotides: 2. Germline-derived CDR1 and CDR2 are LNHNV and YYDKDF (reference sequence). There are 15 residues in the CDR3. CDR3 sequence: CATSRDRGAGNTIYF. The CDR3 DNA reads as TGTGCCACCAGCAGGGACAGGGGAGCTGGAAACACCATATATTTT.

The chain links TRBV6-6 to TRBJ1-2; TRBD1 matches at 11 bases. The CDR3 runs 14 residues. Germline V gives CDR1 MNHNY, CDR2 SVGAGI (reference sequence). The V gene end was trimmed by 4 bases and the J gene end by 5 bases; junction bases not matched to a gene: 3. For the CDR3, the DNA is TGTGCCAGCAGTTGGACAGGGGGCACGTATGGCTACACCTTC. Amino acids: CASSWTGGTYGYTF.

The gene calls are TRBV6-1 and TRBJ2-5; 9 nucleotides match TRBD1. CDR3 length: 14 residues. CDR1 and CDR2 (germline): MNHNS, SASEGT. V shed 4 bases and J 4 bases; nucleotides not matched to a gene: 4. The CDR3 loop is CASSGGTGRETQYF. The CDR3 DNA sequence: TGTGCCAGCAGTGGAGGGACAGGGCGAGAGACCCAGTACTTC.